The subject of this entry is one T cell receptor (beta chain). Between the trimmed V and J ends, which lost 4 bases and 1 base, there was a span of 11 bases. CDR3 length: 15 residues. Looked up from germline, CDR1 is SGHTA and CDR2 is FQGTGA. The data originate from a study of blood T cell repertoires in COVID-19. Data came from immunoSEQ multiplex PCR; TCRdb stores just in-frame clones and leaves some out. The sample comprises approximately 80,000 clones, roughly 78% of which are singletons, and over 9.5% rests with the top ten. V is TRBV7-3 and J is TRBJ1-5, with D maybe TRBD1 (6 bases). This TCR was recovered from a man aged 55 to 70 with acute or convalescent COVID-19. The sample comprised peripheral blood. The CDR3 here is CASSSRGQSNQPQHF. The DNA of the CDR3 is TGTGCCAGCAGCTCTCGAGGACAGAGCAATCAGCCCCAGCATTTT.